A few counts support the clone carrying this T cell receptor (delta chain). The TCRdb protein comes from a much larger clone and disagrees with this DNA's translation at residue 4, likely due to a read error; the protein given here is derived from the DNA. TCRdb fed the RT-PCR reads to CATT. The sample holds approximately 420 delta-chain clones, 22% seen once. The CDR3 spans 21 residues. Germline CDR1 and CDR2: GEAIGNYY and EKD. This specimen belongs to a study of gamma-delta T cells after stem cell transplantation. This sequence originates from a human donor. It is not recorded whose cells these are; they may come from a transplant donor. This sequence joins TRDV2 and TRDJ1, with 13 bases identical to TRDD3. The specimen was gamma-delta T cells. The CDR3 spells CACNTVLKALGDTTFIDKLIF. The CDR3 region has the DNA TGTGCCTGTAACACCGTACTCAAAGCACTGGGGGATACGACGTTCATCGATAAACTCATCTTT.